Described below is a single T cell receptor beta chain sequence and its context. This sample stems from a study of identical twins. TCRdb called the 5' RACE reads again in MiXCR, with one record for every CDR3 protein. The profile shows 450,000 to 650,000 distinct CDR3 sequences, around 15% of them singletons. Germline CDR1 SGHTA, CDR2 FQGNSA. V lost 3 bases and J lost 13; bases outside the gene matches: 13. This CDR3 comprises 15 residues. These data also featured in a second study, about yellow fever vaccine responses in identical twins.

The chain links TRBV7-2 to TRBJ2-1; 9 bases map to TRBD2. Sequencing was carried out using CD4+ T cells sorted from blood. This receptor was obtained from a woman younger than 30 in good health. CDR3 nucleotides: TGTGCCAGCAGCTTCGGGGGTAGCGGGAGTAGGAGACAGTTCTTC. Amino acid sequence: CASSFGGSGSRRQFF.